These T cell receptor beta chains were read from a single sample in a study of T cell responses to AZD1222 COVID-19 vaccine. The assay was immunoSEQ multiplex PCR, and TCRdb's table has in-frame clones only and misses some. The table records 95,000 to 150,000 clones, more than 70% of them present only once. The sample in question was peripheral blood, obtained on day 0 of AZD1222 vaccination. These receptor sequences come from an adult in good health. Each CDR3 is given with its conserved first and last residue. D genes are given only for firm matches. A clone size is listed for some rows: how often the clone was seen (once, few, many), or a class if it is expanded.

j_call	v_call	clone_size	d_call	cdr3_aa	cdr3_nt
TRBJ1-6	TRBV14	.	.	CASSPPVWGLTSPLHF	TGTGCCAGCAGCCCTCCCGTCTGGGGGTTGACTTCACCCCTCCACTTT
TRBJ2-5	TRBV27	.	TRBD2	CASSRGGLAGEETQYF	TGTGCCAGCAGTAGGGGGGGGCTAGCGGGGGAAGAGACCCAGTACTTC
TRBJ2-5	TRBV2	.	.	CASSGRGETQYF	TGTGCCAGCAGTGGACGCGGGGAGACCCAGTACTTC
TRBJ1-2	TRBV28	.	.	CASSPDVYGYTF	TGTGCCAGCAGCCCGGACGTTTATGGCTACACCTTC
TRBJ2-1	TRBV9	.	.	CASTLEGESYNEQFF	TGTGCCAGCACCCTTGAGGGGGAGTCCTACAATGAGCAGTTCTTC
TRBJ1-5	TRBV3-1/TRBV3-2	.	TRBD1	CASSPRGRSNQPQHF	TGTGCCAGCAGCCCCAGGGGGCGAAGCAATCAGCCCCAGCATTTT
TRBJ1-1	TRBV2	.	.	CASRGRSSNTEAFF	TGTGCCAGCAGGGGAAGGTCATCAAACACTGAAGCTTTCTTT
TRBJ2-7	TRBV6-5	once	.	CASRPYRDSYEQYF	TGTGCCAGCAGACCCTACAGGGACTCCTACGAGCAGTACTTC
TRBJ1-3	TRBV10-3	.	.	CAISGGALSGNTIYF	TGTGCCATCAGTGGGGGGGCGCTCAGTGGAAACACCATATATTTT
TRBJ1-1	TRBV4-2	few	.	CASSQDRRNTEAFF	TGTGCCAGCAGCCAAGATAGGAGGAACACTGAAGCTTTCTTT
TRBJ1-5	TRBV6-5	few	.	CASSYAGLGQPQHF	TGTGCCAGCAGTTACGCAGGGTTGGGTCAGCCCCAGCATTTT
TRBJ1-2	TRBV7-9	once	.	CASSLAYDRSYGYTF	TGTGCCAGCAGCTTAGCGTATGACAGAAGTTATGGCTACACCTTC
TRBJ2-1	TRBV9	.	.	CASSVGDDDNEQFF	TGTGCCAGCAGCGTAGGGGACGACGACAATGAGCAGTTCTTC
TRBJ2-7	TRBV2	.	.	CASSQRTAPYEQYF	TGTGCCAGCAGTCAACGGACAGCCCCCTACGAGCAGTACTTC
TRBJ2-7	TRBV9	.	.	CASSVGGGQGYEQYF	TGTGCCAGCAGCGTAGGGGGGGGACAAGGCTACGAGCAGTACTTC
TRBJ2-7	TRBV7-2	few	.	CASSLGRTSYEQYF	TGTGCCAGCAGCCTGGGACGAACCTCCTACGAGCAGTACTTC
TRBJ2-7	TRBV6-5	.	TRBD1	CASIRGQGAHEQYF	TGTGCCAGCATCCGAGGACAGGGGGCACACGAGCAGTACTTC
TRBJ2-6	TRBV14	.	.	CASSQGPNNVLTF	TGTGCCAGCAGCCAGGGGCCCAACAACGTCCTGACTTTC
TRBJ1-3	TRBV28	.	TRBD1	CASTPTGGGNTIYF	TGTGCCAGCACCCCGACAGGGGGTGGAAACACCATATATTTT
TRBJ1-5	TRBV6-1	.	.	CASSDGYWGAQPQHF	TGTGCCAGCAGTGACGGTTATTGGGGGGCTCAGCCCCAGCATTTT
TRBJ2-3	TRBV27	.	TRBD2	CASRLAGGNTDTQYF	TGTGCCAGCAGACTAGCGGGGGGCAACACAGATACGCAGTATTTT
TRBJ1-6	TRBV6-2/TRBV6-3	.	.	CASSYEGLGTSPLHF	TGTGCCAGCAGTTACGAGGGGCTAGGTACTTCACCCCTCCACTTT
TRBJ2-3	TRBV19	.	.	CASSTTGGTDTQYF	TGTGCCAGTAGCACCACCGGAGGGACAGATACGCAGTATTTT
TRBJ1-6	TRBV6-1	few	.	CASSEGWGFNSPLHF	TGTGCCAGCAGTGAAGGATGGGGTTTTAATTCACCCCTCCACTTT
TRBJ2-3	TRBV27	.	.	CASSLARVTDTQYF	TGTGCCAGCAGTTTAGCAAGAGTAACAGATACGCAGTATTTT
TRBJ1-3	TRBV6-5	.	.	CASRAFEGANTIYF	TGTGCCAGCAGAGCCTTCGAGGGTGCAAACACCATATATTTT
TRBJ2-7	TRBV5-4	once	.	CASSLVATGYEQYF	TGTGCCAGCAGCTTGGTCGCAACGGGCTACGAGCAGTACTTC
TRBJ2-1	TRBV4-1	.	.	CASSQRRDPYNEQFF	TGCGCCAGCAGCCAAAGGAGGGACCCATACAATGAGCAGTTCTTC